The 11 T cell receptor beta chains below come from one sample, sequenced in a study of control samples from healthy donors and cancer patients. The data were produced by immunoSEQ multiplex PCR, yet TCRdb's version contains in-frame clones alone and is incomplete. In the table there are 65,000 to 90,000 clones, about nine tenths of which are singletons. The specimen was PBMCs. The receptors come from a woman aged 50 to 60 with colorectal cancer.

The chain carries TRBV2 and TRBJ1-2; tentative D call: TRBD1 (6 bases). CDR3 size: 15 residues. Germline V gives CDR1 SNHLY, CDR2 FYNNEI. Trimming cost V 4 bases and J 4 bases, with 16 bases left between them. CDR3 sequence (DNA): TGTGCCAGCAGTGGACTGGGGGCGTATGGCTATGGCTACACCTTC. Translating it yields CASSGLGAYGYGYTF.

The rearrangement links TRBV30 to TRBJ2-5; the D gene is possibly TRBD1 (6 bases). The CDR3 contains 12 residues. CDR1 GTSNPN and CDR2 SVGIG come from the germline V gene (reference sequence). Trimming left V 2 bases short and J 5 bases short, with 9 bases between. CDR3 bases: TGTGCCTGGAGTACACAGGGTGAGACCCAGTACTTC. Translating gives CAWSTQGETQYF. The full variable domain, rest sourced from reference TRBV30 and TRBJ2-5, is SQTIHQWPATLVQPVGSPLSLECTVEGTSNPNLYWYRQAAGRGLQLLFYSVGIGQISSEVPQNLSASRPQDRQFILSSKKLLLSDSGFYLCAWSTQGETQYFGPGTRLLVL.

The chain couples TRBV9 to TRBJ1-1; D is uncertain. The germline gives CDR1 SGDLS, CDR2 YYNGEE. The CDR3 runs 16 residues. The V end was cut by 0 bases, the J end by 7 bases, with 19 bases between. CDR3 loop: CASSVGPQEPWGEAFF. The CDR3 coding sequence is TGTGCCAGCAGCGTAGGACCGCAAGAACCGTGGGGTGAAGCTTTCTTT.

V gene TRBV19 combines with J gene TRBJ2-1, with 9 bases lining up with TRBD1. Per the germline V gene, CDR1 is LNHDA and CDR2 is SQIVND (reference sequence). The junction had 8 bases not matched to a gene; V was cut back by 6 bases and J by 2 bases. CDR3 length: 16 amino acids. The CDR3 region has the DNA TGTGCCAGTAGGGAACCGGGACAGGGAACCTACAATGAGCAGTTCTTC. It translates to CASREPGQGTYNEQFF.

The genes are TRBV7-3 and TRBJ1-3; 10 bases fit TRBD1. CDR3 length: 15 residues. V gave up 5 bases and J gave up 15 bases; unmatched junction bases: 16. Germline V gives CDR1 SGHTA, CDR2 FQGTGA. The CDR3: CASSRDRGWLETPYF. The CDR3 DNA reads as TGTGCCAGCAGCCGGGACAGGGGTTGGCTGGAAACACCATATTTT.

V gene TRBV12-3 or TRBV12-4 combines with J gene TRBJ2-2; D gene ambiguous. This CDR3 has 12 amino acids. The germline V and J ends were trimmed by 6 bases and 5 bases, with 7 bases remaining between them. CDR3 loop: CASRIATGELFF. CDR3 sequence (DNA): TGTGCCAGCAGGATCGCAACCGGGGAGCTGTTTTTT.

The CDR3 region has the DNA TGTGCCAGCAGCTTGGACAGGAAAGTCTACGAGCAGTACGTC. It is translated as CASSLDRKVYEQYV. This chain connects TRBV5-6 to TRBJ2-7; tentatively, D is TRBD1 (5 bases). Germline CDR1 SGHDT, CDR2 YYEEEE. This CDR3 comprises 14 residues. V gave up 0 bases and J gave up 3 bases, with 10 bases separating them.

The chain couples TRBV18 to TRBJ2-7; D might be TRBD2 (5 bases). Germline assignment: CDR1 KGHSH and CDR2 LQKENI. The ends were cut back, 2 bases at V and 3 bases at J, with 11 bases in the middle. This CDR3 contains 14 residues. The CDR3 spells CASSPKGVGYEQYV. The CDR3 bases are TGTGCCAGCTCACCAAAGGGAGTTGGCTACGAGCAGTACGTC.

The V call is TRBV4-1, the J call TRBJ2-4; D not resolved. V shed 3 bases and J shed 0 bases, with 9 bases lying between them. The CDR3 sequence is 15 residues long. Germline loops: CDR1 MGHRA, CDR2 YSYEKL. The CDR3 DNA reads TGCGCCAGCAGCCAGAGAGTGCTAGCCAAAAACATTCAGTACTTC. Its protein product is CASSQRVLAKNIQYF.

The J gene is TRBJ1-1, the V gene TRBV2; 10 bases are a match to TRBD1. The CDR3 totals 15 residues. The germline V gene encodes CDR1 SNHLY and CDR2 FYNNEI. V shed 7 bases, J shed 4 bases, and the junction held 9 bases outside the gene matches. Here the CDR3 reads CASTSQGQGTTEAFF. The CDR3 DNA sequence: TGTGCCAGCACCAGCCAGGGACAGGGGACCACTGAAGCTTTCTTT.

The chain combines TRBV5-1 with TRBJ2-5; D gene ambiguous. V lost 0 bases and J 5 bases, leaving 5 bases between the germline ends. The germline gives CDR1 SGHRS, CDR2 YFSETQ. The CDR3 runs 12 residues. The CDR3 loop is CASSLELETQYF. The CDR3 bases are TGCGCCAGCAGCTTGGAGTTGGAGACCCAGTACTTC. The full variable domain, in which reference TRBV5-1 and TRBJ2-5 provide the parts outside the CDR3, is KAGVTQTPRYLIKTRGQQVTLSCSPISGHRSVSWYQQTPGQGLQFLFEYFSETQRNKGNFPGRFSGRQFSNSRSEMNVSTLELGDSALYLCASSLELETQYFGPGTRLLVL.